This T cell receptor (beta chain) was retrieved from a study of PD-1 blockade in classical Hodgkin lymphoma. Regarding the study as a whole: Nivolumab initiation under 1 year post-ASCT meant exclusion.

Sample time point: cycle 4 day 1 (C4D1), after around six weeks of nivolumab. Exposure to brentuximab vedotin varied, and each patient had relapsed following autologous stem cell transplantation. After thawing, PBMCs were subjected to magnetic negative selection to isolate CD8+ T cells. The data were produced by immunoSEQ multiplex PCR, yet TCRdb's version contains in-frame clones alone and is incomplete. The table records roughly 19,000 clones, around 89% of them present only once. This clone was recorded only once. The antigen remains undetermined. This specimen was CD8+ T cells from blood, taken before the fourth cycle of nivolumab. This sequence originates from a human donor with classical Hodgkin lymphoma.

CDR3 loop: CASKDRREDEAFF. CDR3 nucleotide sequence: TGTGCCAGTAAGGACAGGAGAGAAGATGAAGCTTTCTTT. The V gene is TRBV19, the J gene TRBJ1-1; TRBD1 agrees at 7 bases. The CDR3 runs to 13 residues. V gave up 7 bases and J gave up 7 bases; unmatched junction bases: 9. Germline V gene lookup returns CDR1 LNHDA and CDR2 SQIVND (reference sequence).